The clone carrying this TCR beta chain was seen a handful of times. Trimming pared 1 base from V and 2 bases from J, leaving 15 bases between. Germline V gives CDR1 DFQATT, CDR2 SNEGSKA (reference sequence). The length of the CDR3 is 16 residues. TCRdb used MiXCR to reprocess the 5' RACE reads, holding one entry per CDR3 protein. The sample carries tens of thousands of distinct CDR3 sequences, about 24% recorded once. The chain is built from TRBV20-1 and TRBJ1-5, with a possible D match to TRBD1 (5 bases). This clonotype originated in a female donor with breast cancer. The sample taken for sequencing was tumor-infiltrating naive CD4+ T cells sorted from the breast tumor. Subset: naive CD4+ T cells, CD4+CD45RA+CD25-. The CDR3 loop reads CSARASRVRGNQPQHF. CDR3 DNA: TGCAGTGCTAGAGCGTCCAGGGTAAGGGGCAATCAGCCCCAGCATTTT.